Sequencing of this T cell receptor (beta chain) was carried out in a study of T cell repertoires in cytomegalovirus infection. Study conclusions and caveats: Carriage of CMV together with the relevant HLA was identifiable through cumulative public TCR beta family frequency. HLA-C-restricted, CMV-specific TCR beta clonotypes were dominant ex vivo.

This CDR3 is built from 14 residues. The germline V gene has CDR1 MNHNS and CDR2 SASEGT. After removal of 3 bases from V and 5 bases from J, the junction contained 6 bases not matched to a gene. About this clonotype itself: Its antigen is currently unknown.

Each CDR3 protein gets one entry after TCRdb re-called the reads with MiXCR. The sample contains about 740,000 distinct CDR3 sequences, 35% of which appear only once. This rearrangement joins TRBV6-1 to TRBJ1-1, with TRBD1 matching 7 bases. This receptor was taken from a human donor in good health (CMV status not recorded). Some clones in this sample may be carry-over from other donors' samples. The sequenced material came from PBMCs. DNA of the CDR3: TGTGCCAGCAGTGAGGAGACAGGGTGGACTGAAGCTTTCTTT. Amino acid sequence: CASSEETGWTEAFF.